The clone carrying this TCR beta chain showed up many times. The source of the sample is a study of metastatic and nonmetastatic thyroid tumors. Germline V gene data show CDR1 as LNHNV and CDR2 as YYDKDF (reference sequence). This CDR3 is built from 15 residues. V lost 3 bases and J lost 0, with 11 bases in between. MiXCR reprocessed the PCR reads for TCRdb. The profile covers about 15,000 clones, with roughly 29% appearing a single time and about a fifth taken by the ten largest. Thyroid surgery was preceded by no treatment in any patient. The clonotype was recovered from a female donor with papillary thyroid cancer or a benign thyroid nodule (not recorded which). Some clones in this sample may be carry-over from other donors' samples. The chain links TRBV15 to TRBJ1-2, with D uncertain. The sequencing sample was made of tumor tissue. CDR3 sequence: CATSSGLEANYGYTF. DNA of the CDR3: TGTGCCACCAGCAGTGGTTTGGAGGCTAACTATGGCTACACCTTC. Using reference TRBV15 and TRBJ1-2 for the parts outside the CDR3, the full variable domain is DAMVIQNPRYQVTQFGKPVTLSCSQTLNHNVMYWYQQKSSQAPKLLFHYYDKDFNNEADTPDNFQSRRPNTSFCFLDIRSPGLGDTAMYLCATSSGLEANYGYTFGSGTRLTVV.